Listed below are T cell receptor beta chains from one sample, sequenced in a study of T cell repertoires in ileal Crohn's disease. Sequencing was performed with immunoSEQ multiplex PCR; in TCRdb, only in-frame clones are kept and a portion is missing. The sample has some 28,000 clones; roughly 81% are singletons. Sequencing was carried out using ileal tissue. The receptors stem from an adult with Crohn's disease. The CDR3 runs from the conserved cysteine through the conserved F or W. The order of the fields is J gene, CDR3 length, clone size, D gene, V gene, CDR3 protein, CDR3 DNA. D genes are given only for firm matches. Not all rows give a size; the values are once, few, many and, for expanded clones, a class.

TRBJ1-5 | 14 | once | NA | TRBV19 | CASRFRGGGQPQHF | TGTGCCAGTAGATTCCGAGGGGGTGGTCAGCCCCAGCATTTT
TRBJ2-5 | 15 | NA | NA | TRBV7-8 | CASSLAGGRQETQYF | TGTGCCAGCAGCTTAGCGGGGGGGCGACAAGAGACCCAGTACTTC
TRBJ1-2 | 13 | NA | TRBD1 | TRBV2 | CASTRTGTYGYTF | TGTGCCAGCACCAGGACAGGGACCTATGGCTACACCTTC
TRBJ2-3 | 18 | once | TRBD1 | TRBV4-1 | CASSQGDRTIGGMYTQYF | TGCGCCAGCAGCCAAGGGGACAGGACCATAGGGGGCATGTACACGCAGTATTTT
TRBJ1-5 | 13 | NA | NA | TRBV7-6 | CASSYRAEQPQHF | TGTGCCAGCAGTTACAGGGCGGAGCAGCCCCAGCATTTT
TRBJ2-7 | 15 | NA | NA | TRBV11-1 | CASSLAPAGPYEQYF | TGTGCCAGCAGCTTAGCGCCCGCAGGCCCTTACGAGCAGTACTTC
TRBJ2-1 | 14 | few | NA | TRBV30 | CACPFANSYNEQFF | TGTGCCTGTCCGTTTGCGAACTCCTACAATGAGCAGTTCTTC
TRBJ2-2 | 12 | NA | NA | TRBV6-5 | CATLPGAGELFF | TGTGCCACCCTCCCAGGGGCCGGGGAGCTGTTTTTT
TRBJ1-2 | 18 | NA | TRBD1 | TRBV23-1 | CASSQRDREESPFDGYTF | TGCGCCAGCAGTCAACGGGACAGGGAGGAAAGCCCTTTCGATGGCTACACCTTC
TRBJ1-1 | 15 | NA | NA | TRBV5-1 | CASSLVGGIGTEAFF | TGCGCCAGCAGCTTGGTAGGGGGTATCGGCACTGAAGCTTTCTTT
TRBJ2-6 | 20 | NA | TRBD1 | TRBV6-1 | CASSEFGFWTGTSGANVLTF | TGTGCCAGCAGTGAATTCGGGTTTTGGACAGGGACCTCTGGGGCCAACGTCCTGACTTTC
TRBJ2-7 | 16 | NA | NA | TRBV6-1 | CASSAMRQGGSYEQYF | TGTGCCAGCAGTGCGATGCGCCAGGGAGGATCCTACGAGCAGTACTTC
TRBJ1-6 | 15 | NA | TRBD1 | TRBV6-5 | CASGSTGTGHSPLHF | TGTGCCAGCGGCAGTACCGGGACAGGGCATTCACCCCTCCACTTT
TRBJ2-7 | 14 | NA | TRBD1 | TRBV28 | CASSLVQGAYEQYF | TGTGCCAGCAGTTTGGTACAGGGGGCCTACGAGCAGTACTTC
TRBJ1-2 | 14 | NA | NA | TRBV6-6 | CASSYRQARSGYTF | TGTGCCAGCAGTTACCGACAGGCGCGTAGTGGCTACACCTTC